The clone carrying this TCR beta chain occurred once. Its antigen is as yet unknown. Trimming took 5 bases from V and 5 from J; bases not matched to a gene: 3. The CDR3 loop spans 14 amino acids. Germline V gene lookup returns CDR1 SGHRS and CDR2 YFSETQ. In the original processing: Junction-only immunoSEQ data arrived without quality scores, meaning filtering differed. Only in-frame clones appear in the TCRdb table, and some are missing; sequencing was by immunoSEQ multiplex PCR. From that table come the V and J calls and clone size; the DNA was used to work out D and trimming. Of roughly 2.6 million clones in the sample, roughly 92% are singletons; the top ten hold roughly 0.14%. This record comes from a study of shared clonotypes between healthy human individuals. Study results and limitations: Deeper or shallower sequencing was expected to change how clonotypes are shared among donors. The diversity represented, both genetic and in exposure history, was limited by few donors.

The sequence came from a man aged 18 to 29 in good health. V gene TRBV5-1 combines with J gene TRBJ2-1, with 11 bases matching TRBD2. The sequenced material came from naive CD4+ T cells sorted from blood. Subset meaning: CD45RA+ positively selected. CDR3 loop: CASRTSGAHNEQFF. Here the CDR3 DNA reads TGCGCCAGCAGGACTAGCGGGGCCCACAATGAGCAGTTCTTC.